A selection of T cell receptor beta chains follows, all from one sample in a study of memory CD4+ T cells and cytomegalovirus serostatus. Sequenced by immunoSEQ multiplex PCR; TCRdb stores in-frame clones only, minus some. The data show 61,000 or so clones, about three quarters seen once. Material: memory CD4+ T cells from blood. The source is an adult in good health and CMV-seronegative. Some clones in this sample may be carry-over from other donors' samples. CDR3s include the opening cysteine and the closing phenylalanine or tryptophan. A D gene is named only where the DNA matches it firmly. The size entry is marked missing in some rows and otherwise reads once, few, many or a size class.

CDR3 protein | CDR3 DNA | J gene | D gene | V gene | clone size
CATRGTTGAYGYTF | TGTGCCACGAGGGGCACCACGGGCGCCTATGGCTACACCTTC | TRBJ1-2 | - | TRBV15 | -
CASSKTGGMNGYTF | TGTGCCAGTAGTAAGACAGGGGGAATGAATGGCTACACCTTC | TRBJ1-2 | TRBD1 | TRBV19 | once
CASSLVGSRKTGELFF | TGTGCCAGCAGTTTGGTGGGCTCACGGAAGACCGGGGAGCTGTTTTTT | TRBJ2-2 | - | TRBV27 | -
CASRDGVRYGYTF | TGTGCCAGCAGGGATGGGGTTCGGTATGGCTACACCTTC | TRBJ1-2 | - | TRBV5-4 | few
CASSDRATNEKLFF | TGTGCCAGTAGTGACAGGGCAACTAATGAAAAACTGTTTTTT | TRBJ1-4 | TRBD1 | TRBV19 | once
CASSLGFFYEQYF | TGTGCCAGCAGCTTAGGATTCTTCTACGAGCAGTACTTC | TRBJ2-7 | - | TRBV7-2 | -
CASNSGSRGGTDTQYF | TGCGCCAGCAACTCAGGGTCGCGGGGGGGCACAGATACGCAGTATTTT | TRBJ2-3 | TRBD2 | TRBV5-1 | -
CASSSYGELFF | TGTGCCAGCAGCTCTTACGGGGAGCTGTTTTTT | TRBJ2-2 | - | TRBV7-2 | -
CASRDGQKTGELFF | TGTGCCAGCAGGGATGGGCAGAAGACCGGGGAGCTGTTTTTT | TRBJ2-2 | - | TRBV6-5 | -
CASSVRVPGRGQSSYGYTF | TGTGCCAGCAGCGTAAGGGTCCCGGGCAGGGGGCAGAGTAGTTATGGCTACACCTTC | TRBJ1-2 | TRBD1 | TRBV9 | -
CASTGEWETQYF | TGTGCCAGCACCGGGGAATGGGAGACCCAGTACTTC | TRBJ2-5 | - | TRBV2 | -
CASSQDRGVGYTF | TGTGCCAGCAGCCAAGATCGCGGGGTCGGCTACACCTTC | TRBJ1-2 | - | TRBV7-2 | once
CASSEPYTGYTF | TGTGCCAGCAGTGAACCTTACACCGGCTACACCTTC | TRBJ1-2 | - | TRBV2 | -
CAISGRGGQPQHF | TGTGCCATCAGTGGGCGGGGGGGGCAGCCCCAGCATTTT | TRBJ1-5 | - | TRBV10-3 | -
CASSPPRGGRSEQYF | TGTGCCAGCAGTCCCCCCAGGGGGGGTCGGTCCGAGCAGTACTTC | TRBJ2-7 | - | TRBV28 | -
CASSPRQGYGYTF | TGTGCCAGCAGCCCACGACAGGGCTATGGCTACACCTTC | TRBJ1-2 | TRBD1 | TRBV7-2 | -
CASSFGRNTGELFF | TGCGCCAGCAGCTTTGGGAGGAACACCGGGGAGCTGTTTTTT | TRBJ2-2 | - | TRBV5-1 | -
CASRLDRSSYEQYF | TGTGCCAGCAGATTAGACAGGAGCTCCTACGAGCAGTACTTC | TRBJ2-7 | - | TRBV5-4 | -
CASSQDLYVGNEQFF | TGCGCCAGTAGCCAAGATCTTTATGTGGGCAATGAGCAGTTCTTC | TRBJ2-1 | - | TRBV4-3 | -
CASSSGQGIRAFF | TGTGCCAGCAGTTCGGGACAGGGGATTAGAGCTTTCTTT | TRBJ1-1 | TRBD1 | TRBV28 | -